The 25 T cell receptor beta chains listed next were all sequenced from one sample in a study of monozygotic twins with cystic fibrosis. Sequenced by immunoSEQ multiplex PCR; TCRdb stores in-frame clones only, minus some. Of around 27,000 clones in the sample, about nine tenths were seen once. Sequencing input: blood. These receptors came from a girl aged 2-10 years with cystic fibrosis.

This sequence joins TRBV30 and TRBJ1-1; D unresolved. The germline CDR1 and CDR2 sequences are GTSNPN and SVGIG (reference sequence). CDR3 length equals 10 residues. Trimming pared 2 bases from V and 3 bases from J, leaving 1 base between. The CDR3 here is CAWSHTEAFF. CDR3 DNA sequence: TGTGCCTGGAGTCACACTGAAGCTTTCTTT.

This clone was seen a handful of times. This rearrangement joins TRBV5-1 to TRBJ1-1; D is possibly TRBD1 (5 bases). The CDR3 has 15 residues. Germline CDR1 SGHRS, CDR2 YFSETQ. V was trimmed by 4 bases and J by 3 bases, leaving 16 bases between them. CDR3: CASSPETAWDTEAFF. The CDR3 DNA reads TGCGCCAGCAGCCCCGAGACAGCCTGGGACACTGAAGCTTTCTTT. The variable domain in full, completed from reference TRBV5-1 and TRBJ1-1, reads KAGVTQTPRYLIKTRGQQVTLSCSPISGHRSVSWYQQTPGQGLQFLFEYFSETQRNKGNFPGRFSGRQFSNSRSEMNVSTLELGDSALYLCASSPETAWDTEAFFGQGTRLTVV.

The V and J genes are TRBV2 and TRBJ2-7, with D unclear. CDR3 length: 13 amino acids. V was pared by 7 bases and J by 2 bases, with 12 bases between. Germline CDR1 is SNHLY and CDR2 is FYNNEI. The CDR3 protein is CASKKVSTYEQYF. In DNA, the CDR3 is TGTGCCAGCAAAAAGGTGTCTACCTACGAGCAGTACTTC.

The chain combines TRBV9 with TRBJ2-1, with 8 bases aligning to TRBD2. The length of the CDR3 is 15 residues. Germline trimming cut 6 bases from V and 6 bases from J; bases unmatched to any gene: 11. Looked up from germline, CDR1 is SGDLS and CDR2 is YYNGEE. The DNA for the CDR3 is TGTGCCAGCATCCCTACTAGCGGCCCCCTCAATGAGCAGTTCTTC. Its protein product is CASIPTSGPLNEQFF.

The gene calls are TRBV6-1 and TRBJ1-2; possible D gene TRBD1, 6 bases. Germline values: CDR1 MNHNS, CDR2 SASEGT. This CDR3 has 15 residues. Trimming left V 1 base short and J 6 bases short, with 15 bases between. CDR3 bases: TGTGCCAGCAGTGAAGACAGGGCCGGGTACAATGGCTACACCTTC. Its protein product is CASSEDRAGYNGYTF.

The chain joins TRBV30 to TRBJ1-4; 9 nucleotides line up with TRBD1. CDR1 GTSNPN and CDR2 SVGIG come from the germline V gene (reference sequence). With 8 bases clipped from V and 8 bases from J, the junction kept 6 bases outside the gene matches. The CDR3 spans 12 residues. CDR3 sequence: CAGDRDREKLFF. In DNA form, the CDR3 reads TGTGCCGGGGACAGGGACAGAGAAAAACTGTTTTTT.

This clone was found once. V usage is TRBV30 and J usage is TRBJ2-5; TRBD1 or TRBD2 may be the D gene (6 bases each). V was clipped by 0 bases and J by 5 bases, with 19 bases between them. CDR3 size: 16 residues. Per the germline V gene, CDR1 is GTSNPN and CDR2 is SVGIG (reference sequence). The CDR3 is CAWSVPGTRGLETQYF. For the CDR3, the DNA is TGTGCCTGGAGTGTACCCGGGACAAGGGGACTGGAGACCCAGTACTTC.

The chain combines TRBV18 with TRBJ1-6, with D tentatively TRBD1 (5 bases). This CDR3 spans 16 amino acids. Trimming stripped 1 base from V and 3 bases from J, with 10 bases between. Germline V gives CDR1 KGHSH, CDR2 LQKENI. DNA for the CDR3: TGTGCCAGCTCACCACGGCAGGGTGGCTATAATTCACCCCTCCACTTT. Translation: CASSPRQGGYNSPLHF.

The genes are TRBV6-1 and TRBJ1-2; 8 nucleotides line up with TRBD1. This CDR3 spans 16 amino acids. V lost 3 bases, J lost 4 bases, and 10 bases stayed unmatched. Germline V gene lookup returns CDR1 MNHNS and CDR2 SASEGT. The CDR3 region has the DNA TGTGCCAGCAGTGACGTCCGGACAGGGAAGAGCTATGGCTACACCTTC. Its translation is CASSDVRTGKSYGYTF.

This chain uses TRBV10-2 with TRBJ1-1, with unresolved D. Germline CDR1 reads WSHSY; CDR2 reads SAAADI. V was pared by 6 bases and J by 1 base, with 9 bases between. The CDR3 is 13 residues long. DNA for the CDR3: TGCGCCAGCAGCGCGGGAGGGAACACTGAAGCTTTCTTT. This gives the protein CASSAGGNTEAFF.

V and J are TRBV7-2 and TRBJ2-7, with 10 positions matching TRBD2. J lost 0 bases, V lost 3 bases, and 11 bases had no gene match. CDR3 length: 18 residues. The germline V gene encodes CDR1 SGHTA and CDR2 FQGNSA. CDR3: CASSFGLIAGGASYEQYF. CDR3 bases: TGTGCCAGCAGCTTTGGTCTAATAGCGGGGGGTGCCTCCTACGAGCAGTACTTC.

V and J are TRBV30 and TRBJ2-5; the D is unclear. The end of the DNA aligns better with TRBJ2-7, so the J call may be wrong. Germline CDR1 reads GTSNPN; CDR2 reads SVGIG (reference sequence). The CDR3 loop spans 12 amino acids. Here the CDR3 reads CAWSVIPYEQYF. CDR3 DNA: TGTGCCTGGAGTGTCATTCCCTACGAGCAGTACTTC.

V gene TRBV5-5 combines with J gene TRBJ1-2; D is uncertain. CDR1 is SGHKS and CDR2 is YYEKEE in the germline V gene (reference sequence). V was cut by 2 bases and J by 4 bases, with 6 bases left in between. The CDR3 runs 12 residues. The CDR3 nucleotides read TGTGCCAGCAGCTTTAATAGCTATGGCTACACCTTC. Amino acid sequence: CASSFNSYGYTF.

The CDR3 nucleotides are TGTGCCAGCAGCTGGACGGCAACTAATGAAAAACTGTTTTTT. Translated, it gives CASSWTATNEKLFF. J is TRBJ1-4 and V is TRBV7-9; D remains unclear. V was trimmed by 4 bases and J by 0 bases, leaving 6 bases between them. The CDR3 contains 14 residues. Germline CDR1 reads SEHNR; CDR2 reads FQNEAQ (reference sequence).

The chain has TRBV9 and TRBJ2-7; D is unresolved. This CDR3 spans 13 amino acids. Deletions cut 0 bases from V and 0 bases from J, with 4 bases between. Germline V gene lookup returns CDR1 SGDLS and CDR2 YYNGEE. The CDR3 DNA sequence: TGTGCCAGCAGCGTAGTATACTCCTACGAGCAGTACTTC. The encoded protein is CASSVVYSYEQYF. The full variable domain, rest sourced from reference TRBV9 and TRBJ2-7, is DSGVTQTPKHLITATGQRVTLRCSPRSGDLSVYWYQQSLDQGLQFLIQYYNGEERAKGNILERFSAQQFPDLHSELNLSSLELGDSALYFCASSVVYSYEQYFGPGTRLTVT.

The rearrangement links TRBV7-8 to TRBJ1-4, with D hard to call. The CDR3 has 15 residues. V was clipped by 5 bases and J by 4 bases, with 14 bases between them. Germline values: CDR1 SGHVS, CDR2 FQNEAQ. The CDR3 DNA is TGTGCCAGCAGCCCAAGGACGGCCTTTAATGAAAAACTGTTTTTT. Encoded protein: CASSPRTAFNEKLFF.

The CDR3 DNA reads as TGTGCCAGTAGTATCCGGGGCCCATCGGATGGCTACACCTTC. This translates into CASSIRGPSDGYTF. V is TRBV19 and J is TRBJ1-2, with TRBD1 as a possible D gene (5 bases). The CDR3 sequence is 14 residues long. Germline-derived CDR1 and CDR2 are LNHDA and SQIVND (reference sequence). V shed 3 bases and J shed 6 bases, with 14 bases lying between them. The whole variable domain, remainder taken from reference TRBV19 and TRBJ1-2, is DGGITQSPKYLFRKEGQNVTLSCEQNLNHDAMYWYRQDPGQGLRLIYYSQIVNDFQKGDIAEGYSVSREKKESFPLTVTSAQKNPTAFYLCASSIRGPSDGYTFGSGTRLTVV.

The chain has TRBV5-6 and TRBJ2-5; D call uncertain. This CDR3 has 12 residues. Trimming pared 0 bases from V and 4 bases from J, leaving 4 bases between. Per germline, CDR1 SGHDT and CDR2 YYEEEE. CDR3 protein: CASSLGLETQYF. The CDR3 nucleotides read TGTGCCAGCAGCTTGGGGTTAGAGACCCAGTACTTC.

The rearrangement links TRBV6-1 to TRBJ1-3, with 7 bases aligning to TRBD1. This CDR3 is built from 17 residues. V was pared by 2 bases and J by 0 bases, with 7 bases of the junction left unmatched. Per germline, CDR1 MNHNS and CDR2 SASEGT. CDR3 sequence (DNA): TGTGCCAGCAGTGAACAACAGGGGATGGGCTCTGGAAACACCATATATTTT. This encodes CASSEQQGMGSGNTIYF.

The CDR3 DNA reads as TGTGCCAGCAGCCAAGAGAGGGGACGGTCGACCTACGAGCAGTACTTC. It specifies CASSQERGRSTYEQYF. The J gene is TRBJ2-7, the V gene TRBV4-2; the D call may be TRBD1 or TRBD2 (5 bases each). CDR1 and CDR2 (germline): LGHNA, YNFKEQ. This CDR3 has 16 amino acids. The V gene lost 0 bases and the J gene lost 2 bases, with 14 bases spanning the gap.

The V and J genes are TRBV15 and TRBJ2-2, with TRBD2 matching 7 bases. The CDR3 has 16 residues. V lost 0 bases, J lost 7 bases, and 8 bases stayed unmatched. Germline lookup yields CDR1 LNHNV and CDR2 YYDKDF (reference sequence). The CDR3 nucleotides read TGTGCCACCAGCAGAGATCGTCTAGTAGCGGGCGGGGAGCTGTTTTTT. Translation gives CATSRDRLVAGGELFF.

The chain joins TRBV5-4 to TRBJ2-3; 10 nucleotides match TRBD2. In germline, CDR1 is SGHNT, CDR2 YYREEE (reference sequence). J was trimmed by 1 base and V by 4 bases; bases with no gene match: 15. This CDR3 comprises 19 residues. CDR3 sequence: CASSPKRLAGVWGTDTQYF. Written as DNA, the CDR3 is TGTGCCAGCAGCCCAAAGCGCCTAGCGGGGGTTTGGGGCACAGATACGCAGTATTTT.

J is TRBJ1-2 and V is TRBV5-6, with 9 bases matching TRBD1. Germline V lookup: CDR1 SGHDT, CDR2 YYEEEE. The CDR3 contains 17 residues. Germline trimming cut 0 bases from V and 8 bases from J; bases unmatched to any gene: 14. CDR3 residues: CASSLGDRDTLGSGYTF. CDR3 nucleotide sequence: TGTGCCAGCAGCTTGGGGGACAGGGACACTCTGGGATCGGGCTACACCTTC.

The V gene is TRBV15, the J gene TRBJ2-4, with D unclear. Trimming pared 8 bases from V and 1 base from J, leaving 6 bases between. Germline V gives CDR1 LNHNV, CDR2 YYDKDF (reference sequence). CDR3 length equals 12 residues. The CDR3 nucleotides are TGTGCCACCTCCCAGGCCAAAAACATTCAGTACTTC. Its protein product is CATSQAKNIQYF.

The chain has TRBV10-3 and TRBJ2-7; 14 nucleotides line up with TRBD2. Losses at the gene ends were 0 bases for V and 3 bases for J; bases not matched to a gene: 7. CDR3 length: 18 residues. CDR1 ENHRY and CDR2 SYGVKD come from the germline V gene. CDR3 DNA sequence: TGTGCCATCAGTGAGTCGAAGACTAGCGGGGGGGCAGACTACGAGCAGTACTTC. This gives the protein CAISESKTSGGADYEQYF.